Given below is one T cell receptor beta chain in context. TCRdb reprocessed the 5' RACE reads with MiXCR, giving one entry per CDR3 protein. The repertoire holds 45,000 or so distinct CDR3 sequences, with 9.5% to 15% as singletons. This specimen comes from a study of neurological immune-mediated disorders. This CDR3 region has 14 residues. The ends were cut back, 3 bases at V and 2 bases at J, with 11 bases in the middle. The sequence derives from a female donor in good health. The chain uses TRBV12-3 or TRBV12-4 and TRBJ2-7, with D unresolved. The sample was PBMCs. The CDR3: CASSLAQAPYEQYF. The CDR3 nucleotides read TGTGCCAGCAGTTTGGCCCAAGCCCCCTACGAGCAGTACTTC.